Below, one T cell receptor (beta chain) is given with its context. Preparation of the TCRbeta library involved a method that used unique molecular identifiers. TCRdb re-called the PCR reads through MiXCR, storing one row per CDR3 protein. The sample lists a few thousand distinct CDR3 sequences, approximately 30% seen once, with around 67% in the top ten. This sample is drawn from a study of T-cell reconstitution after alpha-beta-depleted transplantation in children. V was trimmed by 0 bases and J by 3 bases, leaving 14 bases between them. Per the germline V gene, CDR1 is SGHRS and CDR2 is YFSETQ. This CDR3 is 16 amino acids long.

This TCR derives from a male patient under 10 years old who had a stem cell transplant for acute myeloid leukemia, so the T cells may come from the graft donor. Sequenced here: PBMCs, mostly from graft donor cells, sampled 60 days after TCRalphabeta/CD19-depleted stem cell transplant. V is TRBV5-1 and J is TRBJ2-3; D gene ambiguous. The CDR3 DNA reads TGCGCCAGCAGCTTGGGATCACCCCTTGAGACAGATACGCAGTATTTT. The encoded protein is CASSLGSPLETDTQYF.